This is a list of T cell receptor beta chains from one sample in a study of T cell responses to AZD1222 COVID-19 vaccine. TCRdb's table, derived via immunoSEQ multiplex PCR, lists solely in-frame clones and lacks some. The table lists some 120,000 clones, around nine tenths of them singletons. The sample was peripheral blood, taken on day 0 of MenACWY control vaccination. Receptors were obtained from an adult in good health. Each CDR3 is given with its conserved first and last residue. Fields, in order: J gene, V gene, clone size, D gene, CDR3 DNA, CDR3 protein. The D gene is left open where the match is weak. Some rows have no size entry. The others give once, few or many, or a class for an expanded clone.

TRBJ2-1 TRBV4-3 once . TGCGCCAGCAGCCAAGATAGGGGAATCTACAATGAGCAGTTCTTC CASSQDRGIYNEQFF
TRBJ1-2 TRBV5-1 once TRBD1 TGCGCCAGCAGCCTAGGACAGGGGAACTATGGCTACACCTTC CASSLGQGNYGYTF
TRBJ2-1 TRBV14 . . TGTGCCAGCAGCCAACCGGAGTACAATGAGCAGTTCTTC CASSQPEYNEQFF
TRBJ2-2 TRBV5-4 . . TGTGCCAGCAGCTTGACCCGGAGAGACACCGGGGAGCTGTTTTTT CASSLTRRDTGELFF
TRBJ2-1 TRBV19 . TRBD1 TGTGCCAGTAGTGCGAGCCGGGACAGGGGTATCGATGAGCAGTTCTTC CASSASRDRGIDEQFF
TRBJ2-7 TRBV5-6 . TRBD1 TGTGCCAGCAGCGACGGGACAGGGGCGAGTGAGCAGTACTTC CASSDGTGASEQYF
TRBJ1-1 TRBV30 . . TGTGCCTGGAGGGCGAACACTGAAGCTTTCTTT CAWRANTEAFF
TRBJ2-2 TRBV5-1 . TRBD2 TGCGCCAGCAGCTTGGTGGGGACTAGCAGTAGCGGGGAGCTGTTTTTT CASSLVGTSSSGELFF
TRBJ2-5 TRBV28 . . TGTGCCAGCAGTTTGGTTGAGGAGACCCAGTACTTC CASSLVEETQYF
TRBJ2-1 TRBV30 . . TGTGCCTGGAGTGTATCTGGTCAGTTCTACAATGAGCAGTTCTTC CAWSVSGQFYNEQFF
TRBJ2-1 TRBV3-1/TRBV3-2 . TRBD2 TGTGCCAGCACCCTAGCGGGGACCTACAATGAGCAGTTCTTC CASTLAGTYNEQFF
TRBJ1-3 TRBV5-1 . . TGCGCCAGCAGCTTGGCGTCTAGAGGGGGCTCTGGAAACACCATATATTTT CASSLASRGGSGNTIYF
TRBJ2-7 TRBV9 once TRBD1 TGTGCCAGCAGCGTAGTATGGACAGGGGGCGCCGAGCAGTACTTC CASSVVWTGGAEQYF
TRBJ2-3 TRBV2 few . TGTGCCAGCAGTACTACAGGGCTAGCCACAGATACGCAGTATTTT CASSTTGLATDTQYF
TRBJ2-7 TRBV5-1 few . TGCGCCAGCAGGCCAGATATAGGTTCGGGCGAGCAGTACTTC CASRPDIGSGEQYF
TRBJ2-1 TRBV11-2 . TRBD2 TGTGCCAGCAGCTCGGGACTAGCGCTTGAGCAGTTCTTC CASSSGLALEQFF
TRBJ1-6 TRBV4-3 . TRBD1 TGCGCCAGCAGCCAAACCGGGACAGGCAATTCACCCCTCCACTTT CASSQTGTGNSPLHF
TRBJ2-1 TRBV7-2 . TRBD1 TGTGCCAGCAGCCCAGGGGGCAGCAACAATGAGCAGTTCTTC CASSPGGSNNEQFF
TRBJ1-2 TRBV7-9 . TRBD1 TGTGCCAGCAGCGCAGAGGGGACAGGTCCTAACTATGGCTACACCTTC CASSAEGTGPNYGYTF
TRBJ2-2 TRBV7-9 . TRBD2 TGTGCCACTGTCGGACTAGCGGGAGGAATTACCGGGGAGCTGTTTTTT CATVGLAGGITGELFF
TRBJ2-7 TRBV11-1 . . TGTGCCAGCAGCCCAGGAGACTTACCCCGTGGCGAGCAGTACTTC CASSPGDLPRGEQYF
TRBJ2-5 TRBV5-1 . TRBD2 TGCGCCAGCAGCTTGGCCCTAGCGGGAGGGACCCAGTACTTC CASSLALAGGTQYF
TRBJ1-4 TRBV7-2 . . TGTGCCAGCAGCGCAACTAATGAAAAACTGTTTTTT CASSATNEKLFF
TRBJ1-5 TRBV19 . . TGTGCCAGTAGCACCGGCCGGCTCAATCAGCCCCAGCATTTT CASSTGRLNQPQHF
TRBJ2-7 TRBV11-2 . TRBD2 TGTGCCGGAGGACTAGCGGGAGCCCACGAGCAGTACTTC CAGGLAGAHEQYF
TRBJ2-1 TRBV7-8 once TRBD2 TGTGCCACCAGCGGGGAGTACAATGAGCAGTTCTTC CATSGEYNEQFF
TRBJ2-1 TRBV6-5 once TRBD2 TGTGCCAGCCGGACCGGGACTAGCGCTTACAATGAGCAGTTCTTC CASRTGTSAYNEQFF
TRBJ1-1 TRBV4-2 . TRBD1 TGTGCCAGCAGCCAAGGGGAGGGGGCGCGACTTTATGCTTTCTTT CASSQGEGARLYAFF
TRBJ2-4 TRBV12-3/TRBV12-4 . . TGTGCCAGCAGTTTAGAAGAAAACATTCAGTACTTC CASSLEENIQYF
TRBJ1-1 TRBV12-3/TRBV12-4 . . TGTGCCAGCAGTTTGACTAGGGGCACTGAAGCTTTCTTT CASSLTRGTEAFF
TRBJ2-1 TRBV2 . TRBD2 TGTGCCAGCAGTTATAGCGGGAGGAATGAGCAGTTCTTC CASSYSGRNEQFF
TRBJ1-3 TRBV7-6 . . TGTGCCAGCAGCTTAGCGAAACGGAGCTCTGGAAACACCATATATTTT CASSLAKRSSGNTIYF
TRBJ2-2 TRBV21-1 . . TGTGCCAGCAGCAGAGGGGGCGGGGAGCTGTTTTTT CASSRGGGELFF
TRBJ1-4 TRBV28 . TRBD1 TGTGCCAGCAGTTTACCCGGGACAGGGCAGGAAAAACTGTTTTTT CASSLPGTGQEKLFF
TRBJ1-1 TRBV9 . . TGTGCCAGCAGCGTAGTGCCCGAAATGCAAGCTTTCTTT CASSVVPEMQAFF
TRBJ2-3 TRBV4-2 . TRBD2 TGTGCCAGCAGCAAACACCCTTCGGCGGGAGGGAGCACAGATACGCAGTATTTT CASSKHPSAGGSTDTQYF
TRBJ2-5 TRBV7-2 . . TGTGCCAGCAGCACGGGGGACAGCCTCCAAGAGACCCAGTACTTC CASSTGDSLQETQYF
TRBJ2-1 TRBV5-8 . TRBD2 TGTGCCAGCAGCTCCCCCGGGACTAGCGGGAAGCATGAGCAGTTCTTC CASSSPGTSGKHEQFF
TRBJ2-3 TRBV11-3 . . TGTGCCAGCAGCTTAGATCTACGTGGGAGTAAGCCAGATACGCAGTATTTT CASSLDLRGSKPDTQYF
TRBJ1-4 TRBV7-9 once TRBD1 TGTGCCAGCAGCTTAGCCATTCTGGGACAGTATGCAACTAATGAAAAACTGTTTTTT CASSLAILGQYATNEKLFF
TRBJ2-1 TRBV11-3 once TRBD1 TGTGCCAGCGCCTGGACAGGGGTGACCAATGAGCAGTTCTTC CASAWTGVTNEQFF
TRBJ2-7 TRBV13 . . TGTGCCAGCAGCTTAGAACGGGGTTCTAGCTCCTACGAGCAGTACTTC CASSLERGSSSYEQYF
TRBJ2-5 TRBV2 . TRBD2 TGTGCCAGCAAAGGGACTAGCTTGAATCAAGAGACCCAGTACTTC CASKGTSLNQETQYF
TRBJ1-4 TRBV4-3 . . TGCGCCAGCCGCCAAGATATAGGCAGACCATATGAAAAACTGTTTTTT CASRQDIGRPYEKLFF
TRBJ2-1 TRBV29-1 . . TGCAGCGTTGATAAGGTCCCCCAGGGGAATGAGCAGTTCTTC CSVDKVPQGNEQFF
TRBJ1-4 TRBV23-1 . . TGCGCCAGCACAAACTCAACTAAATACGAAAAACTGTTTTTT CASTNSTKYEKLFF
TRBJ2-5 TRBV11-2 . . TGTGCCAGCAGCTTAGGGGGTGGGGCAGGGGAGACCCAGTACTTC CASSLGGGAGETQYF
TRBJ2-1 TRBV19 . TRBD2 TGTGCCAGTAGCCACGGGACTAGCGGTGTCTACAATGAGCAGTTCTTC CASSHGTSGVYNEQFF
TRBJ2-7 TRBV7-2 . TRBD2 TGTGCCAGCAGCCTAGGGGCTAGCGGGAGCTACGAGCAGTACTTC CASSLGASGSYEQYF
TRBJ2-5 TRBV21-1 . . TGTGCCAGCAGCTCCCGGGGGGGTCCGGGAGGGCCGGTGGAGACCCAGTACTTC CASSSRGGPGGPVETQYF
TRBJ1-6 TRBV6-5 few . TGTGCCAGCAGAAACAGGGATAATTCACCCCTCCACTTT CASRNRDNSPLHF
TRBJ1-3 TRBV19 . . TGTGCCAGTAGAGTTTACCAGGGACAAGGAAACACCATATATTTT CASRVYQGQGNTIYF
TRBJ1-2 TRBV19 . TRBD1 TGTGCCAGTAGTATCGTATCCGGGACAGGGCCCAGGAATGGCTACACCTTC CASSIVSGTGPRNGYTF
TRBJ1-5 TRBV5-5 once TRBD1 TGTGCCAGCAGCTTGGACGGGACAGGTGGGCAGCCCCAGCATTTT CASSLDGTGGQPQHF
TRBJ2-7 TRBV27 . . TGTGCCAGCAGTTTATCGAGTCAGCACGAGCAGTACTTC CASSLSSQHEQYF
TRBJ1-1 TRBV5-1 . . TGCGCCAGCAGCTTTCAAGGGGAGACTGAAGCTTTCTTT CASSFQGETEAFF
TRBJ1-4 TRBV7-2 . . TGTGCCAGCAGCCCCCGGGGAGCAGCTAATGAAAAACTGTTTTTT CASSPRGAANEKLFF
TRBJ1-6 TRBV27 . . TGTGCCAGCAGTTTTTTGGGGGGCGAGTCACCCCTCCACTTT CASSFLGGESPLHF
TRBJ2-3 TRBV5-1 . TRBD2 TGCGCCAGCAGCTCGGGACTACCCAATACGCAGTATTTT CASSSGLPNTQYF
TRBJ2-1 TRBV21-1 . . TGTGCCAGCAGGATACGGGGACAGGCTTCCTACAATGAGCAGTTCTTC CASRIRGQASYNEQFF